This passage covers 30 T cell receptor beta chains from one sample sequenced in a study of Tregs in tolerant kidney transplant recipients (dated by TCRdb to between 2019 and 2020). The library came from the immunoSEQ multiplex PCR assay. In its TCRdb copy, this immuneACCESS table keeps in-frame sequences only and misses some clones. Where compared with another copy, unresolved V genes explain less than half of these, and the others have no known cause. The record for this sample contains about 15,000 clones. The leading ten clones occupy less than 4% of the sample. Transplants used related donors with nonmyeloablative bone marrow transplantation; mixed chimerism was transient in the human trials. This specimen was CD4+ T cells from blood (PBMCs), taken 12 months after the transplant. The source of these receptors is a human patient who received a combined kidney and bone marrow transplant. Once a transplant has taken place, some T cells may be donor derived.

Notes on this clone: The read finishes 3 residues shy of the CDR3 end, and the germline J gene is used to complete it. This chain links TRBV5-1 with TRBJ2-2; 8 nucleotides match TRBD1. After removal of 3 bases from V and 8 bases from J, the junction contained 6 bases not matched to a gene. The CDR3 has 14 amino acids. In germline, CDR1 is SGHRS, CDR2 YFSETQ. CDR3 region: CASSSDRVGGELFF. Incomplete CDR3 DNA: TGCGCCAGCAGCTCGGACAGGGTCGGTGGGGAG.

CDR3 bases read: TGTGCCAGCAGCTCGACAGGGTTGAACACTGAA. It encodes CASSSTGLNTE. In full, the CDR3 is CASSSTGLNTEAFF. The genes are TRBV5-6 and TRBJ1-1, with 7 bases matching TRBD1. The read comes to an end 3 residues before the CDR3 does, leaving the germline J gene to fill in the end. CDR1 is SGHDT, CDR2 YYEEEE, per germline. This CDR3 is built from 14 residues. V lost 3 bases and J lost 0; bases outside the gene matches: 2.

On this clone: The read comes to an end 3 residues before the CDR3 does, leaving the germline J gene to fill in the end. V usage is TRBV11-2 and J usage is TRBJ2-3; D might be TRBD1 (6 bases). Germline V lookup: CDR1 SGHAT, CDR2 FQNNGV. This CDR3 has 14 amino acids. V lost 2 bases and J lost 3, with 9 bases in between. The CDR3 DNA, read in part, is TGTGCCAGCAGCTTAAATAGGGGGACAGATACG. Translating it yields CASSLNRGTDT. The full CDR3 reads CASSLNRGTDTQYF. Drawing the rest from reference TRBV11-2 and TRBJ2-3, the complete variable domain is EAGVAQSPRYKIIEKRQSVAFWCNPISGHATLYWYQQILGQGPKLLIQFQNNGVVDDSQLPKDRFSAERLKGVDSTLKIQPAKLEDSAVYLCASSLNRGTDTQYFGPGTRLTVL.

A note on this clone: The CDR3 end is not reached by the read, which stops 3 residues before it; the germline J gene fills it in. The V call is TRBV19, the J call TRBJ2-7, with a tentative D call TRBD1 (5 bases). This CDR3 region has 15 residues. Germline V gives CDR1 LNHDA, CDR2 SQIVND (reference sequence). V was shortened by 2 bases and J by 1 base, with 12 bases between the two germline ends. The CDR3 protein is CASSIMLRGSYEQYF. The CDR3 bases that were read are TGTGCCAGTAGTATAATGTTAAGGGGTTCCTACGAG.

As concerns this clone: The read terminates 3 residues before the CDR3 end, so the remaining end is supplied by the germline J gene. The rearrangement joins TRBV7-3 to TRBJ2-5, with 9 positions matching TRBD2. CDR3 length: 13 amino acids. The V segment lost 5 bases and the J segment 4 bases; nucleotides outside the gene matches: 2. CDR1 is SGHTA and CDR2 is FQGTGA in the germline V gene. The covered CDR3 bases are TGTGCCAGCAGCCAACTAGCGGGAGAGACC. Translation: CASSQLAGET. The entire CDR3 reads CASSQLAGETQYF.

This clone is identified as large from frequency. The CDR3 end lies 3 residues beyond the end of the read and is filled in from the germline J gene. This sequence joins TRBV30 and TRBJ1-5; tentatively, D is TRBD1 (5 bases). Trimming took off 0 bases at V and 9 bases at J, with 9 bases between the two ends. The CDR3 sequence is 12 residues long. Germline values: CDR1 GTSNPN, CDR2 SVGIG (reference sequence). CDR3 bases read: TGTGCCTGGAGTGTAGGGGATCTGCCC. Protein product: CAWSVGDLP. The CDR3 as a whole reads CAWSVGDLPQHF.

For this clone: The read comes to an end 3 residues before the CDR3 does, leaving the germline J gene to fill in the end. The chain couples TRBV5-1 to TRBJ2-5; the D is unclear. V was cut by 2 bases and J by 2 bases, with 10 bases left in between. Germline V gene sequence: CDR1 SGHRS, CDR2 YFSETQ. The CDR3 extends over 14 amino acids. CDR3 DNA (partial): TGCGCCAGCAGCTTTACCCCACAGCAAGAGACC. It codes for CASSFTPQQET. The whole CDR3 protein reads CASSFTPQQETQYF.

As to this clone: The observed sequence ends 3 residues before the CDR3 terminus, with the missing tail filled in from the germline J gene. The genes are TRBV5-1 and TRBJ2-7, with 10 bases aligning to TRBD1. CDR1 is SGHRS and CDR2 is YFSETQ in the germline V gene. The CDR3 spans 14 residues. Trimming cost V 4 bases and J 2 bases; bases outside gene matches: 3. The sequenced CDR3 bases are TGCGCCAGCAGCAAAGGACAGGGGGCCTACGAG. Its protein product is CASSKGQGAYE. From start to end, the CDR3 is CASSKGQGAYEQYF.

As for this clone: The sequence runs out 3 residues before the end of the CDR3; the remainder is reconstructed from the germline J gene. The chain combines TRBV20-1 with TRBJ1-2, with a tentative D call TRBD1 (6 bases). Germline values: CDR1 DFQATT, CDR2 SNEGSKA (reference sequence). The CDR3 has 11 residues. The chain's CDR3 is CSAEGRGGYTF. Incomplete CDR3 DNA: TGCAGTGCCGAGGGGAGGGGGGGC.

Of note for this clone: Read data end 3 residues before the CDR3 end; the end is taken from the germline J gene. The gene calls are TRBV10-3 and TRBJ2-7; D may be TRBD1 (5 bases). Germline CDR1 and CDR2: ENHRY and SYGVKD. The length of the CDR3 is 14 residues. Deletions cut 4 bases from V and 2 bases from J, with 12 bases between. The CDR3 protein is CAISVGQGTYEQYF. CDR3 DNA, as far as it was read: TGTGCCATCAGTGTGGGGCAGGGTACCTACGAG.

CDR3 amino acids: CASSLERYEQYF. The sequenced part of the CDR3 DNA is TGTGCCAGCAGCTTAGAGCGGTACGAG. The V gene is TRBV7-8, the J gene TRBJ2-7, with D possibly TRBD2 on 5 matching bases. From the germline J gene comes the end of the CDR3, since the read stops 3 residues before it. Germline CDR1 reads SGHVS; CDR2 reads FQNEAQ. Between the trimmed V and J ends, which lost 1 base and 4 bases, there was a span of 5 bases. The CDR3 loop spans 12 amino acids.

As to this clone: The read stops 3 residues short of the end of the CDR3; the missing end is completed from the germline J gene. The J gene is TRBJ2-2, the V gene TRBV2; TRBD1 agrees at 8 bases. J was trimmed by 0 bases and V by 7 bases; bases with no gene match: 7. The CDR3 totals 16 residues. Germline CDR1 SNHLY, CDR2 FYNNEI. The chain's CDR3 is CASNRQGTSNTGELFF. The CDR3 bases that were read are TGTGCCAGCAACAGACAGGGGACCTCGAACACCGGGGAG.

On this clone itself: The read is 3 residues too short to cover the CDR3 end, so that end is filled in from the germline J gene. This chain links TRBV2 with TRBJ1-5, with D possibly being TRBD1 (6 bases). V lost 4 bases and J lost 5, with 15 bases in between. This CDR3 comprises 15 residues. Germline V lookup: CDR1 SNHLY, CDR2 FYNNEI. The sequenced part of the CDR3 DNA is TGTGCCAGCAGTGCAGAAGGGACACGTTATCAGCCC. Encoded protein: CASSAEGTRYQP. In full, the CDR3 reads CASSAEGTRYQPQHF.

About this clone: With the read ending 3 residues before the CDR3 end, the germline J gene is used to fill in that end. The chain carries TRBV20-1 and TRBJ1-2; 8 positions agree with TRBD1. The germline V gene has CDR1 DFQATT and CDR2 SNEGSKA (reference sequence). Trimming removed 2 bases from V and 7 bases from J; junction bases left unmatched: 3. This CDR3 is 12 amino acids long. The chain's CDR3 is CSARQGAAGYTF. The DNA read from the CDR3 is TGCAGTGCTAGACAGGGGGCGGCTGGC.

Concerning this clone: The read falls 3 residues short of the CDR3 end, and the missing part is taken from the germline J gene. J is TRBJ2-2 and V is TRBV20-1; 8 bases agree with TRBD2. With 5 bases clipped from V and 5 bases from J, the junction kept 7 bases outside the gene matches. The germline V gene has CDR1 DFQATT and CDR2 SNEGSKA (reference sequence). This CDR3 has 14 residues. The sequenced CDR3 bases are TGCAGTGCTCCCGGCAGCGGGAGTACCGGGGAG. It encodes CSAPGSGSTGE. In full, the CDR3 reads CSAPGSGSTGELFF.

Concerning this clone itself: Read data end 3 residues before the CDR3 end; the end is taken from the germline J gene. V and J are TRBV20-1 and TRBJ1-6; 11 nucleotides agree with TRBD1. The CDR3 is 16 residues long. The V gene's germline CDR1 is DFQATT and CDR2 SNEGSKA (reference sequence). The V and J ends lost 0 bases and 10 bases, in that order; junction bases with no gene match: 8. The CDR3 region is CSARDLRTGGDSPLHF. CDR3 DNA (partial): TGCAGTGCTAGAGATCTAAGGACAGGGGGCGACTCACCC.

A word on this clone: Sequencing ends 3 residues short of the CDR3 end; the germline J gene provides the rest. The V gene is TRBV10-3, the J gene TRBJ1-1, with D maybe TRBD1 (5 bases). Per germline, CDR1 ENHRY and CDR2 SYGVKD. Trimming shortened V by 6 bases and J by 1 base, and 18 bases separated the two germline ends. CDR3 size: 16 residues. The CDR3 here is CAIRNISGRENTEAFF. Partial CDR3 DNA: TGTGCCATCAGGAATATATCCGGCAGGGAGAACACTGAA.

Concerning this clone itself: The read ends 3 residues early relative to the CDR3; the germline J gene fills the gap. This chain connects TRBV5-1 to TRBJ2-1; TRBD2 might be the D (5 bases). Germline V lookup: CDR1 SGHRS, CDR2 YFSETQ. V lost 4 bases and J 8 bases, leaving 16 bases between the germline ends. The CDR3 spans 14 residues. Here the CDR3 reads CASSPGPRADEQFF. The DNA read from the CDR3 is TGCGCCAGCAGCCCGGGCCCCAGAGCGGATGAG. Full variable domain (rest looked up from reference TRBV5-1 and TRBJ2-1): KAGVTQTPRYLIKTRGQQVTLSCSPISGHRSVSWYQQTPGQGLQFLFEYFSETQRNKGNFPGRFSGRQFSNSRSEMNVSTLELGDSALYLCASSPGPRADEQFFGPGTRLTVL.

On this clone itself: The CDR3 end falls 3 residues outside the read, so it is completed with the germline J gene. V is TRBV4-1 and J is TRBJ2-1, with D perhaps matching TRBD1 (6 bases). The germline V gene encodes CDR1 MGHRA and CDR2 YSYEKL. V lost 3 bases and J lost 7, with 22 bases in between. The CDR3 extends over 17 amino acids. CDR3 loop: CASSHAQGGRALNEQFF. The sequenced part of the CDR3 DNA is TGCGCCAGCAGCCACGCACAAGGGGGAAGGGCTTTGAATGAG.

In the case of this clone: The observed sequence ends 3 residues before the CDR3 terminus, with the missing tail filled in from the germline J gene. The chain recombines TRBV7-3 with TRBJ2-1, with TRBD2 identical over 7 bases. CDR1 SGHTA and CDR2 FQGTGA come from the germline V gene. This CDR3 has 16 amino acids. The J segment lost 0 bases and the V segment lost 4 bases, leaving 6 bases of the junction unmatched. The sequenced part of the CDR3 DNA is TGTGCCAGCAGCTCTCGCGGGGGAGGCTCCTACAATGAG. Its protein is CASSSRGGGSYNE. Given in full, the CDR3 is CASSSRGGGSYNEQFF.

As for this clone: The CDR3 end is not reached by the read, which stops 3 residues before it; the germline J gene fills it in. This chain links TRBV19 with TRBJ1-1; 9 bases match TRBD1. Germline trimming cut 9 bases from V and 5 bases from J; bases unmatched to any gene: 10. The CDR3 totals 14 residues. CDR1 and CDR2 (germline): LNHDA, SQIVND (reference sequence). The CDR3 protein is CASSTDRGGTEAFF. The covered CDR3 bases are TGTGCCAGCAGCACCGACAGGGGGGGAACTGAA.

As for this clone: The read falls 3 residues short of the CDR3 end, and the missing part is taken from the germline J gene. This chain joins TRBV27 and TRBJ1-3; possible D gene TRBD1, 6 bases. CDR1 is MNHEY and CDR2 is SMNVEV in the germline V gene (reference sequence). V was clipped by 2 bases and J by 3 bases, with 14 bases between them. The CDR3 is made up of 16 amino acids. CDR3 DNA, as far as it was read: TGTGCCAGCAGTTTACTATTCAGGACAGATGGAAACACC. Its translation is CASSLLFRTDGNT. The full CDR3 is CASSLLFRTDGNTIYF.

Of note for this clone: The read terminates 3 residues before the CDR3 end, so the remaining end is supplied by the germline J gene. J is TRBJ2-7 and V is TRBV10-3; TRBD1 matches 8 bases. Trimming took 2 bases from V and 5 from J; bases not matched to a gene: 2. Looked up from germline, CDR1 is ENHRY and CDR2 is SYGVKD. This CDR3 spans 13 amino acids. CDR3 sequence reads: CAISEGQGHEQYF. The part of the CDR3 DNA that was read is TGTGCCATCAGTGAGGGACAGGGCCACGAG.

As for this clone: The read finishes 3 residues shy of the CDR3 end, and the germline J gene is used to complete it. This chain joins TRBV20-1 and TRBJ1-5, with a weak D call TRBD1 (5 bases). The V end was cut by 1 base, the J end by 5 bases, with 9 bases between. The CDR3 has 13 amino acids. The germline V gene encodes CDR1 DFQATT and CDR2 SNEGSKA (reference sequence). The CDR3 here is CSARAQGHQPQHF. The sequenced part of the CDR3 DNA is TGCAGTGCTAGAGCTCAGGGCCATCAGCCC.

Details on this clone: From the germline J gene comes the end of the CDR3, since the read stops 3 residues before it. This chain uses TRBV11-2 with TRBJ2-5; a possible D gene is TRBD1 (6 bases). Germline values: CDR1 SGHAT, CDR2 FQNNGV. V was pared by 0 bases and J by 5 bases, with 13 bases between. The CDR3 consists of 15 residues. The CDR3 loop is CASSLEVTGTETQYF. The sequenced CDR3 bases are TGTGCCAGCAGCTTAGAGGTCACAGGGACGGAGACC.

Concerning this clone: The CDR3 end is not reached by the read, which stops 3 residues before it; the germline J gene fills it in. The genes are TRBV9 and TRBJ2-3; 10 bases are a match to TRBD1. The germline gives CDR1 SGDLS, CDR2 YYNGEE. The V gene end was trimmed by 4 bases and the J gene end by 5 bases; junction bases not matched to a gene: 7. This CDR3 spans 15 amino acids. Incomplete CDR3 DNA: TGTGCCAGCAGCTCTGACAGGGGGCGCAGAGATACG. Translating it yields CASSSDRGRRDT. The whole CDR3 protein reads CASSSDRGRRDTQYF.

In regard to this clone: Read sequence stops 3 residues before the CDR3 end, and the germline J gene provides the missing end. The chain is built from TRBV14 and TRBJ1-5, with no clear D. The CDR3 consists of 13 residues. Trimming pared 0 bases from V and 4 bases from J, leaving 4 bases between. Germline CDR1 SGHDN, CDR2 FVKESK. The DNA read from the CDR3 is TGTGCCAGCAGCCAAGACAGGAATCAGCCC. It is translated as CASSQDRNQP. The CDR3 in full is CASSQDRNQPQHF.

With regard to this clone: The read finishes 3 residues shy of the CDR3 end, and the germline J gene is used to complete it. The rearrangement joins TRBV7-2 to TRBJ2-7; D uncertain. V lost 3 bases to trimming and J lost 2 bases, with 8 bases between them. CDR1 and CDR2 (germline): SGHTA, FQGNSA. This CDR3 is built from 13 residues. Partial CDR3 DNA: TGTGCCAGCAGCTTTAATCTTGCCTACGAG. Translating it yields CASSFNLAYE. The full-length CDR3 reads as CASSFNLAYEQYF.

As to this clone: The CDR3 extends 3 residues past the end of the read, so its final part is completed from the germline J gene. The chain couples TRBV19 to TRBJ2-2, with D tentatively TRBD1 (6 bases). This CDR3 spans 14 amino acids. Germline V lookup: CDR1 LNHDA, CDR2 SQIVND (reference sequence). The V end was cut by 9 bases, the J end by 6 bases, with 17 bases between. The CDR3 bases that were read are TGTGCCAGCCAACAGGGTTATGAGGCCGGGGAG. Encoded protein: CASQQGYEAGE. The entire CDR3 is CASQQGYEAGELFF.

As regards this clone: The CDR3 extends 3 residues past the end of the read, so its final part is completed from the germline J gene. The J gene is TRBJ2-2, the V gene TRBV5-1, with 12 nucleotides matching TRBD2. The germline V gene has CDR1 SGHRS and CDR2 YFSETQ. V shed 2 bases and J 4 bases; nucleotides not matched to a gene: 3. The CDR3 is 16 amino acids. CDR3 residues: CASSFGLAGITGELFF. The sequenced CDR3 bases are TGCGCCAGCAGCTTTGGACTAGCGGGAATCACCGGGGAG.